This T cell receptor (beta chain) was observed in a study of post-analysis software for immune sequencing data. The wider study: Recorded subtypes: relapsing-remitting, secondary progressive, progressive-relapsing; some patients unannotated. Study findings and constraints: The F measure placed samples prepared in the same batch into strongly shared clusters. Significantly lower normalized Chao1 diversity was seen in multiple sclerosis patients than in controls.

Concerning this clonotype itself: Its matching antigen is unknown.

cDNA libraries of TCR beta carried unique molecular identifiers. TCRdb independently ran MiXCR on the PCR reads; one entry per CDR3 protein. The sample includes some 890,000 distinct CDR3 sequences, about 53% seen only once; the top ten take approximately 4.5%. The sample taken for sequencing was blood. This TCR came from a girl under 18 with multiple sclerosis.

CDR3 coding DNA: TGCAGTGCTGTCGGTAGCGGGCTTTACAATGAGCAGTTCTTC. Amino acid sequence: CSAVGSGLYNEQFF. The J gene is TRBJ2-1, the V gene TRBV20-1; the match to TRBD2 covers 7 bases. Germline loops: CDR1 DFQATT, CDR2 SNEGSKA (reference sequence). The CDR3 spans 14 residues. With V trimmed by 5 bases and J by 4 bases, 8 bases remained unmatched.